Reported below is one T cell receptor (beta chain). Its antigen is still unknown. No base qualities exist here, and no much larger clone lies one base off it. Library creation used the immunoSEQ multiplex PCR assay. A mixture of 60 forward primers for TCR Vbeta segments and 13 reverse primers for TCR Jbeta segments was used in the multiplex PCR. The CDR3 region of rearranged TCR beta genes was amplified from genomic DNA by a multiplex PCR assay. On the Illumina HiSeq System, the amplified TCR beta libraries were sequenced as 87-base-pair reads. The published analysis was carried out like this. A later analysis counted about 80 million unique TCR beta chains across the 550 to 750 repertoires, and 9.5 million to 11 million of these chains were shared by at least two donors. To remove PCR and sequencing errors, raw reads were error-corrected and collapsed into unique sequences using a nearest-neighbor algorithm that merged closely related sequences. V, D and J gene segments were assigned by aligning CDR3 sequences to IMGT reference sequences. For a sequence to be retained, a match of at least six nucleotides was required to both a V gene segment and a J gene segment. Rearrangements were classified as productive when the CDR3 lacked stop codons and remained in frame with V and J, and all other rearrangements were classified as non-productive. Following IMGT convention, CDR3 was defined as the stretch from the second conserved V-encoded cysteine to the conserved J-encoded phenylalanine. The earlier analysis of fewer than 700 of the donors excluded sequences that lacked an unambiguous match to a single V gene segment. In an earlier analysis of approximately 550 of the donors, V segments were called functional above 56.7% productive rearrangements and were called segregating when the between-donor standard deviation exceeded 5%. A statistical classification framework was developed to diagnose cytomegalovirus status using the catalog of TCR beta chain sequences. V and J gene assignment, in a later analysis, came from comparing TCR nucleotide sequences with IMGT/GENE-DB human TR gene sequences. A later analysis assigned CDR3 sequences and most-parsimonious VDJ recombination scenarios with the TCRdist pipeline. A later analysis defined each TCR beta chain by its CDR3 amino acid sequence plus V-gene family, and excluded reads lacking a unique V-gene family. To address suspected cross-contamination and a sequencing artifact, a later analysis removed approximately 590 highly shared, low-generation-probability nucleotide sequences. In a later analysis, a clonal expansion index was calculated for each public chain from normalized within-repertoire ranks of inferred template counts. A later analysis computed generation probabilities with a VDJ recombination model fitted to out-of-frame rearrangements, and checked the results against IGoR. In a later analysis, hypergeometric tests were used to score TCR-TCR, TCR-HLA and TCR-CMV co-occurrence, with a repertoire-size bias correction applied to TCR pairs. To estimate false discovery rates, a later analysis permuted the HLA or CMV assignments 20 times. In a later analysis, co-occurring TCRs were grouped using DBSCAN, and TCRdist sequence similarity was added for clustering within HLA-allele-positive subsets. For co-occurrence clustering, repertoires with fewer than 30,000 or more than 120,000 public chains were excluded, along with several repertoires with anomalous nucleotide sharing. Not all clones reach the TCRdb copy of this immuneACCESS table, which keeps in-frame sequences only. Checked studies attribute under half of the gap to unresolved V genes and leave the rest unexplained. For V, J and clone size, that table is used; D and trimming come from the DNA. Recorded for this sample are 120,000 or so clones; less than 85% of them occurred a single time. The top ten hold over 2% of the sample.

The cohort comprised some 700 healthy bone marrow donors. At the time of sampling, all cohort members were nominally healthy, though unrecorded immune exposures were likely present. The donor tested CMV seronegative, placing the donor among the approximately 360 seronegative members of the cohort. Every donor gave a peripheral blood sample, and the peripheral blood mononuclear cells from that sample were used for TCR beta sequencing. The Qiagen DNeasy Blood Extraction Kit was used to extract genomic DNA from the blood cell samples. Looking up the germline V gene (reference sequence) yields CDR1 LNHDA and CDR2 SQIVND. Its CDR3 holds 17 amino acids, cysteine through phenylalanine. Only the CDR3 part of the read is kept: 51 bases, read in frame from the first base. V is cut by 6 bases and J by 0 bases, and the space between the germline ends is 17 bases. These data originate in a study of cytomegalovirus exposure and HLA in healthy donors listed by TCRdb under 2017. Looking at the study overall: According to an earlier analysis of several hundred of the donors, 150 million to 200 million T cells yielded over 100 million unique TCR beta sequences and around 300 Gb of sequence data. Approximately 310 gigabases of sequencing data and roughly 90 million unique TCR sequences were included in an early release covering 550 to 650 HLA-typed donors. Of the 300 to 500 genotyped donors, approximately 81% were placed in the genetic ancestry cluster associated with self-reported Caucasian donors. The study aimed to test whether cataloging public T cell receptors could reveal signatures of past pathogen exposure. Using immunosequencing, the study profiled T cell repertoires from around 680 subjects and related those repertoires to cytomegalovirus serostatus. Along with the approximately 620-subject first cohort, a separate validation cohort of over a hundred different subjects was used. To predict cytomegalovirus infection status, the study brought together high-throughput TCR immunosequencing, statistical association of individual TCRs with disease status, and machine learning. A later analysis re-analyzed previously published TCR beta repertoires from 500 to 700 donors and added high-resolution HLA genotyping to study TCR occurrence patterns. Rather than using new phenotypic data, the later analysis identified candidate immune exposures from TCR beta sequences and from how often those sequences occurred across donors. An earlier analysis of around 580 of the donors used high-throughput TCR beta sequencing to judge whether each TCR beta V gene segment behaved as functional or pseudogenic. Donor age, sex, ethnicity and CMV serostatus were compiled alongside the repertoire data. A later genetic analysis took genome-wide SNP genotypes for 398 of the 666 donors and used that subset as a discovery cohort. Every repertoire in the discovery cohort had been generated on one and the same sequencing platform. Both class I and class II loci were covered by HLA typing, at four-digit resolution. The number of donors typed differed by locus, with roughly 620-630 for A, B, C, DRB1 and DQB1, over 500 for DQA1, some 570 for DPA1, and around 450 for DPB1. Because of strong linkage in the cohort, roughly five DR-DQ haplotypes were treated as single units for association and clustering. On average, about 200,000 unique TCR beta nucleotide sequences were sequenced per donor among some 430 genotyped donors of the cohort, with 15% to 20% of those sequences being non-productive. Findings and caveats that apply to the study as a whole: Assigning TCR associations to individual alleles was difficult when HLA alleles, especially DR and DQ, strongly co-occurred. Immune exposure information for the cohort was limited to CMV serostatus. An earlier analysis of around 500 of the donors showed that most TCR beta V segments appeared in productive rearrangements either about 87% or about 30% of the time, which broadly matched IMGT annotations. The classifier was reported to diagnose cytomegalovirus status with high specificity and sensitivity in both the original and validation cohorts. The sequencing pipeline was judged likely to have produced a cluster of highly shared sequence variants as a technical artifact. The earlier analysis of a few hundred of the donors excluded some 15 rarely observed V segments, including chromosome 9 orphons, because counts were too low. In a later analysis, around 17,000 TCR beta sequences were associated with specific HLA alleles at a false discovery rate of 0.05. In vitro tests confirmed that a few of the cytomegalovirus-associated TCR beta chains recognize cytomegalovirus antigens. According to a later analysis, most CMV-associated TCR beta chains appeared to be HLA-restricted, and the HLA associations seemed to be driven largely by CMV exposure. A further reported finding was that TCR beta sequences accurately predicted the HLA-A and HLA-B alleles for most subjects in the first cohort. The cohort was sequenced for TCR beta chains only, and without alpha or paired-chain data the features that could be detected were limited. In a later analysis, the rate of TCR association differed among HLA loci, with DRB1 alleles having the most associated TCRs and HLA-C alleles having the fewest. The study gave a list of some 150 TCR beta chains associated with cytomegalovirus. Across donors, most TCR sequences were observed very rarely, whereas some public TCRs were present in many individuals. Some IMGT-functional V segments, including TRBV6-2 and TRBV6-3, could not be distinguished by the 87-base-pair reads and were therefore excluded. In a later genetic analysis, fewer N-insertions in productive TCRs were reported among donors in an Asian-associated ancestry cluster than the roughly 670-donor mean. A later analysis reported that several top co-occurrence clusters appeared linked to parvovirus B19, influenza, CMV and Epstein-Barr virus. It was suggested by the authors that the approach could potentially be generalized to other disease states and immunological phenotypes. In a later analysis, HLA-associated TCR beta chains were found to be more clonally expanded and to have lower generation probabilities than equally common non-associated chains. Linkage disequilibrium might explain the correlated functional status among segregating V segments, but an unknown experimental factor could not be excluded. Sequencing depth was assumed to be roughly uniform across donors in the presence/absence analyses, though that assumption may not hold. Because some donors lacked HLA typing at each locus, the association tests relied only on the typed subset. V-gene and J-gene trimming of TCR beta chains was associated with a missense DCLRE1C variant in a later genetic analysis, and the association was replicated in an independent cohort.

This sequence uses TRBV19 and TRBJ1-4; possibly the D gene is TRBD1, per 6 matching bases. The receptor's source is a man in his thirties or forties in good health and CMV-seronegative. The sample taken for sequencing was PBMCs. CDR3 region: CASSRHRETSTNEKLFF. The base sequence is TGTGCCAGTAGCCGACACAGGGAAACGTCAACTAATGAAAAACTGTTTTTT.